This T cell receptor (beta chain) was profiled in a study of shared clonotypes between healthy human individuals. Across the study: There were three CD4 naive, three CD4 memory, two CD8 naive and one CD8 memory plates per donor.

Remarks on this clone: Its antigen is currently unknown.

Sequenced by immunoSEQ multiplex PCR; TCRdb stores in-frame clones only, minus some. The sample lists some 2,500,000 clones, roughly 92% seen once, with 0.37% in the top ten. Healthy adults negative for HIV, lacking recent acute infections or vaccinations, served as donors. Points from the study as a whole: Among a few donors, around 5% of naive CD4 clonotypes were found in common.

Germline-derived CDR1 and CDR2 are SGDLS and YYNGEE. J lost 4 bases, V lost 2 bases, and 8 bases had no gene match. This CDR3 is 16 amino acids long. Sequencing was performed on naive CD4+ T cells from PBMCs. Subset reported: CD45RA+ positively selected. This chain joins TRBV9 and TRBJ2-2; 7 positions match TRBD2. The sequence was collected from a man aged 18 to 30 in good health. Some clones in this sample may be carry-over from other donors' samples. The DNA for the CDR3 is TGTGCCAGCAGCGTCACGGCTAGCGGCCTCACCGGGGAGCTGTTTTTT. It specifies CASSVTASGLTGELFF.